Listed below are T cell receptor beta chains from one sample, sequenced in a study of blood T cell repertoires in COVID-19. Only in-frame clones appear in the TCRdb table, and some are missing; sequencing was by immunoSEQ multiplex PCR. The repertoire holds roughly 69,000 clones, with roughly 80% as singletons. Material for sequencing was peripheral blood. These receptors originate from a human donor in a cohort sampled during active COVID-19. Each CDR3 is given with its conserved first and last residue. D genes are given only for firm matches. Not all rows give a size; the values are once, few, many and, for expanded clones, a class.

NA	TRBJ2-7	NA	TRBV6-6	CASSGGRRGTSYEQYF	TGTGCCAGCAGCGGGGGACGACGGGGTACTTCCTACGAGCAGTACTTC
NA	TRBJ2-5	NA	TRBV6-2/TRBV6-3	CASSYEGGRETQYF	TGTGCCAGCAGTTACGAGGGGGGGCGGGAGACCCAGTACTTC
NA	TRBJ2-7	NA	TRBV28	CATSIGQSSSSYEQYF	TGTGCCACCTCAATCGGTCAATCATCGAGCTCCTACGAGCAGTACTTC
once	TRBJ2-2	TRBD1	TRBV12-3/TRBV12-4	CATGTENTGELFF	TGTGCCACCGGGACAGAGAACACCGGGGAGCTGTTTTTT
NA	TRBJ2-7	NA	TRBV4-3	CASSQLPSDYGVHEQYF	TGCGCCAGCAGCCAACTCCCTTCGGACTACGGCGTCCACGAGCAGTACTTC
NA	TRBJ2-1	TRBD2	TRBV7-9	CASSPLTSGAYNEQFF	TGTGCCAGCAGCCCACTAACTAGCGGGGCCTACAATGAGCAGTTCTTC
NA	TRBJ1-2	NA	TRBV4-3	CASSQEGRRSNYGYTF	TGCGCCAGCAGCCAAGAAGGGAGGCGGTCTAACTATGGCTACACCTTC
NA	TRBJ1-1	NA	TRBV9	CASSLTANTEAFF	TGTGCCAGCAGCCTGACAGCGAACACTGAAGCTTTCTTT
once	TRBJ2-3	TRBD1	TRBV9	CASSVRQGAITDTQYF	TGTGCCAGCAGCGTCCGACAGGGGGCGATCACAGATACGCAGTATTTT
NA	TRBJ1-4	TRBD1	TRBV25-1	CASSEWGQATNEKLFF	TGTGCCAGCAGTGAATGGGGACAGGCAACTAATGAAAAACTGTTTTTT
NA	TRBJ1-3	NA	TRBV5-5	CASKPGLSGNTIYF	TGTGCCAGCAAACCCGGTTTGTCTGGAAACACCATATATTTT
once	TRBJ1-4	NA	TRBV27	CASSPRGFGEKLFF	TGTGCCAGCAGTCCTCGGGGATTCGGTGAAAAACTGTTTTTT
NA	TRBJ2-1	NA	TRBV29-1	CSVDRDPGDEQFF	TGCAGCGTTGACAGGGATCCCGGCGATGAGCAGTTCTTC
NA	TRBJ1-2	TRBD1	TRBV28	CAAHPRDRPSHGYTF	TGTGCCGCGCACCCTCGGGACAGGCCCAGCCATGGCTACACCTTC
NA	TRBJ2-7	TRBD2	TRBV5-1	CASSLTSGAGGVYEQYF	TGCGCCAGCAGCTTGACCTCAGGGGCGGGAGGCGTATACGAGCAGTACTTC
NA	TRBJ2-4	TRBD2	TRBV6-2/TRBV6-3	CASSYPSTSGVPRAKNIQYF	TGTGCCAGCAGTTACCCATCGACTAGCGGGGTTCCCCGGGCCAAAAACATTCAGTACTTC
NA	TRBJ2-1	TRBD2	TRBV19	CASSRETSGTSSYNEQFF	TGTGCCAGTAGTAGGGAGACTAGCGGGACTAGCTCCTACAATGAGCAGTTCTTC
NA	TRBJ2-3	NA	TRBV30	CAWSVPGDPTDTQYF	TGTGCCTGGAGTGTACCGGGGGACCCCACAGATACGCAGTATTTT
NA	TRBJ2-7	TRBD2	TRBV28	CASLPGGGLYEQYF	TGTGCCAGCCTACCCGGGGGGGGGCTCTACGAGCAGTACTTC
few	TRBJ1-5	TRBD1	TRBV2	CASGVLTGQHF	TGTGCCAGCGGCGTTCTGACAGGGCAGCATTTT
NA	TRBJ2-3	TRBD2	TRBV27	CASSSHQRETDTQYF	TGTGCCAGCAGTTCACATCAGCGGGAGACAGATACGCAGTATTTT
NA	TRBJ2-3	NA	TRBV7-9	CASSLMTADTQYF	TGTGCCAGCAGCTTGATGACAGCAGATACGCAGTATTTT
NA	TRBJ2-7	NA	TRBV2	CASSDGGGDPFFYEQYF	TGTGCCAGCAGTGACGGAGGGGGCGATCCCTTTTTCTACGAGCAGTACTTC
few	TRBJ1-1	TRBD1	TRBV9	CASSPRTGENTEAFF	TGTGCCAGCAGCCCTAGGACAGGGGAGAACACTGAAGCTTTCTTT
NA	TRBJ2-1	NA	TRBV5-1	CASRSGGFSYNEQFF	TGCGCCAGCAGATCGGGGGGCTTTTCCTACAATGAGCAGTTCTTC
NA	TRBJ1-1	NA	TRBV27	CASSWTANTEAFF	TGTGCCAGCAGTTGGACAGCTAACACTGAAGCTTTCTTT
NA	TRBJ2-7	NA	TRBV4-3	CASSQETGATVEQYF	TGCGCCAGCAGCCAAGAGACAGGAGCGACGGTGGAGCAGTACTTC
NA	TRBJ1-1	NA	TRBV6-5	CASFAGANAFF	TGTGCCAGCTTCGCAGGGGCGAACGCTTTCTTT
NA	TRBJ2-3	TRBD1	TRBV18	CASSPLLGQTTDTQYF	TGTGCCAGCTCACCACTCTTGGGACAGACCACAGATACGCAGTATTTT